A single T cell receptor beta chain is shown here with its context. This entry comes from a study of shared clonotypes between healthy human individuals. Sequencing was performed with immunoSEQ multiplex PCR; in TCRdb, only in-frame clones are kept and a portion is missing. In the table there are 530,000 or so clones, 60% to 80% of which are singletons. The sample comprised PBMCs. This TCR was recovered from a woman aged 40-49 years in good health. Some clones in this sample may be carry-over from other donors' samples.

CDR3 sequence (DNA): TGTGCCAGCAGCCAAGAGCCAGCTGCTTCCACCGGGGAGCTGTTTTTT. Residues: CASSQEPAASTGELFF. The rearrangement links TRBV14 to TRBJ2-2; no reliable D call. This CDR3 region has 16 residues. Germline-derived CDR1 and CDR2 are SGHDN and FVKESK. V lost 0 bases and J 4 bases, leaving 12 bases between the germline ends.